These 26 T cell receptor beta chains originate from one sample sequenced in a study of PD-1 blockade in classical Hodgkin lymphoma. Time point noted: cycle 4 day 1 (C4D1), after more than five weeks of nivolumab. Following autologous stem cell transplantation, relapse occurred in every patient, and exposure to brentuximab vedotin varied. The table came from immunoSEQ multiplex PCR; TCRdb's copy has only in-frame clones and leaves some out. The table records 110,000 or so clones, roughly nine tenths of them present only once. This specimen consisted of peripheral blood mononuclear cells (PBMCs), obtained before the fourth cycle of nivolumab. The receptors were gathered from a human donor with classical Hodgkin lymphoma.

This sequence joins TRBV18 and TRBJ2-2; D might be TRBD1 (5 bases). V was shortened by 5 bases and J by 0 bases, with 13 bases between the two germline ends. This CDR3 contains 16 residues. Germline values: CDR1 KGHSH, CDR2 LQKENI. The CDR3 loop reads CASSSTRQTNTGELFF. In nucleotides, the CDR3 is TGTGCCAGCTCATCAACTCGACAGACGAACACCGGGGAGCTGTTTTTT.

The V gene is TRBV11-3, the J gene TRBJ2-3; TRBD2 aligns across 13 bases. Germline lookup yields CDR1 SGHNT and CDR2 YENEEA. The CDR3 totals 16 residues. Trimming took 3 bases from V and 4 from J; bases not matched to a gene: 4. The CDR3 DNA is TGTGCCAGCAGCTTCGGACTAGCGGGAGCGGCAGATACGCAGTATTTT. It translates to CASSFGLAGAADTQYF.

This rearrangement joins TRBV2 to TRBJ1-3; D call uncertain. The CDR3 has 16 residues. V was shortened by 1 base and J by 0 bases, with 10 bases between the two germline ends. Germline assignment: CDR1 SNHLY and CDR2 FYNNEI. CDR3 bases: TGTGCCAGCAGTGAAGTCCTACATATCTCTGGAAACACCATATATTTT. Residues: CASSEVLHISGNTIYF.

The V call is TRBV6-6, the J call TRBJ1-1, with a weak D call TRBD1 (5 bases). The V gene's germline CDR1 is MNHNY and CDR2 SVGAGI (reference sequence). This CDR3 region has 14 residues. V was cut by 8 bases and J by 4 bases, with 17 bases left in between. The CDR3 DNA reads as TGTGCCAGCGCCCCGGGGGGAGGTAGCACTGAAGCTTTCTTT. Its translation is CASAPGGGSTEAFF.

This rearrangement joins TRBV25-1 to TRBJ2-7; D gene uncertain. V was pared by 4 bases and J by 2 bases, with 3 bases between. The germline V gene encodes CDR1 MGHDK and CDR2 SYGVNS. This CDR3 has 11 amino acids. The CDR3 here is CASSAAYEQYF. The CDR3 DNA reads as TGTGCCAGCAGTGCCGCCTACGAGCAGTACTTC.

This chain links TRBV7-2 with TRBJ2-7, with TRBD1 identical over 8 bases. V trimming: 5 bases; J trimming: 5 bases; junction bases outside the gene matches: 2. This CDR3 spans 12 amino acids. CDR1 and CDR2 (germline): SGHTA, FQGNSA. CDR3 bases: TGTGCCAGCAGCCGGACAGGGAACGAGCAGTACTTC. Amino acids: CASSRTGNEQYF.

This clone was counted once. This chain joins TRBV4-1 and TRBJ2-7; 9 nucleotides align to TRBD1. V was clipped by 0 bases and J by 6 bases; unmatched bases: 6. The CDR3 has 15 amino acids. Germline V gene lookup returns CDR1 MGHRA and CDR2 YSYEKL. This CDR3 is CASSQERDRDGEQYF. DNA for the CDR3: TGCGCCAGCAGCCAAGAAAGGGACAGGGATGGCGAGCAGTACTTC.

This rearrangement joins TRBV20-1 to TRBJ2-1; 10 positions agree with TRBD2. Germline-derived CDR1 and CDR2 are DFQATT and SNEGSKA (reference sequence). Germline trimming cut 6 bases from V and 13 bases from J; bases unmatched to any gene: 6. The CDR3 extends over 11 amino acids. This CDR3 reads CSAQSGRAQFF. In DNA form, the CDR3 reads TGCAGTGCCCAAAGCGGGAGGGCCCAGTTCTTC.

V and J are TRBV19 and TRBJ1-3; TRBD1 matches at 7 bases. Germline CDR1 is LNHDA and CDR2 is SQIVND (reference sequence). Trimming took 5 bases from V and 6 from J; bases not matched to a gene: 16. The CDR3 runs to 17 residues. Written as DNA, the CDR3 is TGTGCCAGTAGTGCCAACTTCCGGGACAGAGGCAAAAACACCATATATTTT. Translated, it gives CASSANFRDRGKNTIYF.

The chain recombines TRBV15 with TRBJ1-4; no reliable D call. This CDR3 is 13 amino acids long. The germline V gene has CDR1 LNHNV and CDR2 YYDKDF (reference sequence). The germline V and J ends were trimmed by 1 base and 8 bases, with 8 bases remaining between them. CDR3 sequence: CATSRVSREKLFF. CDR3 nucleotide sequence: TGTGCCACCAGCAGAGTTTCGCGGGAAAAACTGTTTTTT.

This chain connects TRBV11-2 to TRBJ2-7, with 9 nucleotides matching TRBD2. V shed 4 bases and J 4 bases; nucleotides not matched to a gene: 8. The CDR3 covers 15 residues. Germline-derived CDR1 and CDR2 are SGHAT and FQNNGV. The CDR3 loop is CASSSWGTSQYEQYF. In DNA, the CDR3 is TGTGCCAGCAGCTCCTGGGGGACTAGCCAATACGAGCAGTACTTC.

The chain uses TRBV28 and TRBJ2-1, with D possibly being TRBD2 (6 bases). The ends were cut back, 6 bases at V and 3 bases at J, with 15 bases in the middle. Germline values: CDR1 MDHEN, CDR2 SYDVKM. The CDR3 sequence is 15 residues long. CDR3 in DNA: TGTGCCAGCAGCAGACCAGCGGGCTTCTACAATGAGCAGTTCTTC. It yields the protein CASSRPAGFYNEQFF.

The chain uses TRBV6-5 and TRBJ1-5; D possibly corresponds to TRBD1 (5 bases). CDR3 length: 15 residues. The germline V gene has CDR1 MNHEY and CDR2 SVGAGI. V was clipped by 5 bases and J by 3 bases, with 14 bases between them. The chain's CDR3 is CASSPHGHLNQPQHF. As DNA, the CDR3 is TGTGCCAGCAGTCCCCACGGACATCTCAATCAGCCCCAGCATTTT.

The chain recombines TRBV28 with TRBJ2-3; no definite D call. CDR1 and CDR2 from the germline V gene are MDHEN and SYDVKM. This CDR3 region has 11 residues. V lost 4 bases and J 4 bases, leaving 3 bases between the germline ends. The DNA for the CDR3 is TGTGCCAGCAGTTCGGCAGATACGCAGTATTTT. Translation: CASSSADTQYF.

This chain connects TRBV14 to TRBJ2-7; D is ambiguous. The CDR3 has 10 residues. Per the germline V gene, CDR1 is SGHDN and CDR2 is FVKESK. V shed 4 bases and J shed 11 bases, with 9 bases lying between them. The CDR3 nucleotides read TGTGCCAGCAGCCCACATCATGAGTACTTC. As protein: CASSPHHEYF. Using reference TRBV14 and TRBJ2-7 for the parts outside the CDR3, the full variable domain is EAGVTQFPSHSVIEKGQTVTLRCDPISGHDNLYWYRRVMGKEIKFLLHFVKESKQDESGMPNNRFLAERTGGTYSTLKVQPAELEDSGVYFCASSPHHEYFGPGTRLTVT.

Concerning this clone itself: This same CDR3 is encoded by further DNA sequences in the sample. This chain joins TRBV6-5 and TRBJ1-1; weak D call: TRBD1 (5 bases). CDR3 size: 13 residues. V lost 0 bases and J lost 5, with 7 bases in between. The germline gives CDR1 MNHEY, CDR2 SVGAGI. DNA of the CDR3: TGTGCCAGCAGTTACTCGGGGGGTACTGAAGCTTTCTTT. Its translation: CASSYSGGTEAFF.

J is TRBJ2-7 and V is TRBV2; TRBD2 matches at 7 bases. V shed 8 bases, J shed 6 bases, and the junction held 13 bases outside the gene matches. The germline V gene encodes CDR1 SNHLY and CDR2 FYNNEI. This CDR3 region has 14 residues. The CDR3 spells CASSQGLPEGEQYF. The CDR3, as DNA: TGTGCCAGCTCCCAGGGACTACCAGAGGGCGAGCAGTACTTC.

The chain couples TRBV4-3 to TRBJ1-3; the match to TRBD1 covers 7 bases. Trimming took 0 bases from V and 2 from J; bases not matched to a gene: 1. The CDR3 extends over 15 amino acids. Germline values: CDR1 LGHNA, CDR2 YSLEER. The CDR3 DNA sequence: TGCGCCAGCAGCCAAGATCAGGGGGCTGGAAACACCATATATTTT. Translated, it gives CASSQDQGAGNTIYF.

The rearrangement joins TRBV5-1 to TRBJ2-1; 12 nucleotides match TRBD2. From germline, CDR1 is SGHRS and CDR2 YFSETQ. The J segment lost 10 bases and the V segment lost 1 base, leaving 9 bases of the junction unmatched. The CDR3 consists of 16 residues. The CDR3 region is CASSLSLAGGPKEQFF. The CDR3 nucleotides read TGCGCCAGCAGCTTGAGCCTAGCGGGAGGGCCTAAGGAGCAGTTCTTC.

The rearrangement links TRBV11-3 to TRBJ1-1, with a tentative D call TRBD1 (5 bases). Germline CDR1 is SGHNT and CDR2 is YENEEA. The CDR3 covers 17 residues. The V and J ends lost 5 bases and 0 bases respectively, with 19 bases between them. CDR3 in amino acids: CASSDPTRGRMNTEAFF. The DNA of the CDR3 is TGTGCCAGCAGCGATCCTACAAGGGGACGAATGAACACTGAAGCTTTCTTT.

The gene calls are TRBV2 and TRBJ2-1, with D maybe TRBD1 (6 bases). Germline values: CDR1 SNHLY, CDR2 FYNNEI. The CDR3 has 13 amino acids. Trimming took off 8 bases at V and 5 bases at J, with 13 bases between the two ends. CDR3 sequence: CASPQGVDNEQFF. In DNA, the CDR3 is TGTGCCAGCCCACAGGGAGTGGACAATGAGCAGTTCTTC.

This clone was seen only a few times. This chain joins TRBV7-9 and TRBJ2-6, with 10 bases that match TRBD2. This CDR3 is built from 18 residues. V shed 4 bases and J 0 bases; nucleotides not matched to a gene: 6. Germline CDR1 and CDR2: SEHNR and FQNEAQ (reference sequence). In DNA, the CDR3 is TGTGCCAGCAGCTCGCGGACTAGCGGAAGCTCTGGGGCCAACGTCCTGACTTTC. Protein: CASSSRTSGSSGANVLTF.

The CDR3 reads CAITLQGHYGYTF. The DNA for the CDR3 is TGTGCCATCACCCTACAGGGGCACTATGGCTACACCTTC. The rearrangement links TRBV10-3 to TRBJ1-2; 7 bases map to TRBD1. V dropped 7 bases and J dropped 3; count of bases not matched to a gene: 5. Germline CDR1 ENHRY, CDR2 SYGVKD. The CDR3 loop spans 13 amino acids.

The chain has TRBV30 and TRBJ2-3; TRBD2 is a possible D gene (6 bases). Germline loops: CDR1 GTSNPN, CDR2 SVGIG (reference sequence). This CDR3 is 13 amino acids long. Deletions cut 2 bases from V and 2 bases from J, with 8 bases between. CDR3 nucleotides: TGTGCCTGGAGTAGGGAGGACACAGATACGCAGTATTTT. This sequence encodes CAWSREDTDTQYF.

The chain is built from TRBV19 and TRBJ1-5; tentatively, D is TRBD1 (5 bases). CDR1 and CDR2 (germline): LNHDA, SQIVND (reference sequence). V lost 2 bases and J 7 bases, leaving 15 bases between the germline ends. The CDR3 extends over 15 amino acids. This CDR3 is CASSITGPRVQPQHF. Here the CDR3 DNA reads TGTGCCAGTAGTATAACGGGGCCACGGGTCCAGCCCCAGCATTTT.

There are a few counts of this clone. This chain uses TRBV7-9 with TRBJ1-2, with D hard to call. V lost 2 bases and J 4 bases, leaving 5 bases between the germline ends. Germline V gene lookup returns CDR1 SEHNR and CDR2 FQNEAQ (reference sequence). This CDR3 comprises 12 residues. CDR3 region: CASSLTSYGYTF. In nucleotides, the CDR3 is TGTGCCAGCAGCTTAACAAGCTATGGCTACACCTTC.